The 7 T cell receptor beta chains reported below all come from one sample, sequenced in a study of Graves' ophthalmopathy and Graves' hyperthyroidism. RNA transcripts yielded amplified TCR beta CDR3 regions. After a first-round RT-PCR with HTBI primers, a second-round multiplex PCR was run. Each CDR3 protein gets one entry after TCRdb re-called the multiplex PCR reads with MiXCR. Here the sample spans over 450,000 distinct CDR3 sequences, approximately 15% being singletons. The sample comprised blood. All receptors come from a woman aged 25 to 39 with Graves' ophthalmopathy.

A note on this clonotype: The conserved closing phenylalanine or tryptophan is absent in this CDR3, likely reflecting a read error. It is unclear where the CDR3 begins or ends on the DNA, so no DNA is shown, and the CDR3 is as TCRdb lists it. The chain couples TRBV6-1 to TRBJ2-5; TRBD1 was called by the table and not checked on the DNA. Germline CDR1 and CDR2: MNHNS and SASEGT. Termini included, the CDR3 measures 13 amino acids. This CDR3 is CASSVGTGETQDY.

The table lists this clonotype with many counts. The chain is built from TRBV28 and TRBJ2-7; TRBD2 aligns across 8 bases. This CDR3 is 14 amino acids long. J was trimmed by 1 base and V by 7 bases; bases with no gene match: 6. Germline V gene data show CDR1 as MDHEN and CDR2 as SYDVKM. The CDR3 is CASKSGSWSYEQYF. The CDR3 DNA sequence: TGTGCCAGCAAGAGCGGGAGTTGGTCCTACGAGCAGTACTTC.

At least ten counts were recorded for this clonotype. The chain carries TRBV6-1 and TRBJ1-5; D might be TRBD1 (6 bases). Germline V gives CDR1 MNHNS, CDR2 SASEGT. The CDR3 sequence is 14 residues long. The ends were cut back, 6 bases at V and 2 bases at J, with 11 bases in the middle. The CDR3: CASRRDNGNQPQHF. The CDR3, as DNA: TGTGCCAGCAGACGGGACAATGGCAATCAGCCCCAGCATTTT.

This clonotype was observed a handful of times. The chain combines TRBV25-1 with TRBJ1-6; 8 bases are shared with TRBD1. CDR3 length: 16 amino acids. The trim removed 1 base at V and 9 bases at J, leaving 8 bases unmatched. CDR1 and CDR2 (germline): MGHDK, SYGVNS. CDR3 sequence (DNA): TGTGCCAGCAGTGAATTTATCCAGGGGGCAATTTCACCCCTCCACTTT. It translates to CASSEFIQGAISPLHF.

This clonotype has at least ten counts. V and J are TRBV6-1 and TRBJ1-1; TRBD1 aligns across 10 bases. The CDR3 is 16 amino acids. The germline V gene encodes CDR1 MNHNS and CDR2 SASEGT. V shed 6 bases, J shed 1 base, and the junction held 8 bases outside the gene matches. CDR3 protein: CASRTGTGVTNTEAFF. CDR3 DNA: TGTGCCAGCAGAACCGGGACAGGGGTGACGAACACTGAAGCTTTCTTT.

This clonotype was seen only a few times. The chain is built from TRBV2 and TRBJ2-1; TRBD2 aligns across 10 bases. Germline loops: CDR1 SNHLY, CDR2 FYNNEI. The J segment lost 0 bases and the V segment lost 5 bases, leaving 13 bases of the junction unmatched. CDR3 length equals 19 residues. For the CDR3, the DNA is TGTGCCAGCAGTAAGCTGACTAGCGGGTTAGTTGACTCCTACAATGAGCAGTTCTTC. Translation: CASSKLTSGLVDSYNEQFF.

This clonotype was counted many times. The chain combines TRBV6-5 with TRBJ2-7; a weak D match, TRBD2 (6 bases). Trimming left V 0 bases short and J 3 bases short, with 18 bases between. From germline, CDR1 is MNHEY and CDR2 SVGAGI. The CDR3 runs 17 residues. CDR3: CASSYSGRLRGGYEQYF. CDR3 bases: TGTGCCAGCAGTTACTCGGGAAGGCTTAGGGGAGGCTACGAGCAGTACTTC.